Listed below are T cell receptor beta chains from one sample, sequenced in a study of PD-1 blockade in mismatch repair-deficient tumors. Profiling relied on immunoSEQ multiplex PCR, and the TCRdb table lists in-frame clones only, not all of them. The sample lists about 79,000 clones; approximately 80% were seen once. Sample: peripheral blood, taken 44 weeks after starting pembrolizumab. The receptors derive from an adult with mismatch repair-deficient cancer. The CDR3 runs from the conserved cysteine through the conserved F or W. A D gene is named only where the DNA matches it firmly. Some rows mark clone size as missing; the rest say once, few, many or name a class of expanded clone.

>few|TRBV7-2|-|TRBJ2-3
TGTGCCAGCAGCTTAGATGATTCCGCGCAGTATTTT
CASSLDDSAQYF
>-|TRBV7-2|-|TRBJ2-1
TGTGCCAGCAGCTTAAGGGGAATCTACAATGAGCAGTTCTTC
CASSLRGIYNEQFF
>-|TRBV19|TRBD1|TRBJ1-2
TGTGCCAGTAGTATCCAGGGGGCGCTGTATGGCTACACCTTC
CASSIQGALYGYTF
>-|TRBV11-3|-|TRBJ2-1
TGTGCCAGCAGCTCCCTCGGGGCGGTGGACAATGAGCAGTTCTTC
CASSSLGAVDNEQFF
>-|TRBV7-3|-|TRBJ1-1
TGTGCCAGCAGCCCCCAAGGGAAGGGGAGGGTCACTGAAGCTTTCTTT
CASSPQGKGRVTEAFF
>-|TRBV7-3|-|TRBJ1-1
TGTGCCAGCAAAGTCGGGGGCGGGAACACTGAAGCTTTCTTT
CASKVGGGNTEAFF
>-|TRBV7-3|-|TRBJ1-4
TGTGCCAGCAGCCGAGACAGTTTGAATGAAAAACTGTTTTTT
CASSRDSLNEKLFF
>-|TRBV7-9|TRBD1|TRBJ1-1
TGTGCCAGCAGCTCGCGACAGGGATCAGCTTTCTTT
CASSSRQGSAFF
>-|TRBV7-6|TRBD2|TRBJ2-1
TGTGCCAGCAGCCTACTAGCGGGAGTAATTAATGAGCAGTTCTTC
CASSLLAGVINEQFF
>-|TRBV5-1|TRBD2|TRBJ2-2
TGCGCCAGCAGCCAAATTAGCGGGGGCGTTCACACCGGGGAGCTGTTTTTT
CASSQISGGVHTGELFF
>-|TRBV7-9|TRBD2|TRBJ2-5
TGTGCCAGCAGCTTGTCGCTAGCGGGACAAGAGACCCAGTACTTC
CASSLSLAGQETQYF
>-|TRBV21-1|-|TRBJ2-1
TGTGCCAGCGTTGAAACTGGAGTTATCTTTAAGGGGGCGGTCTACAATGAGCAGTTCTTC
CASVETGVIFKGAVYNEQFF
>-|TRBV29-1|TRBD1|TRBJ1-5
TGCAGCATCCCTGGACAGGGTGGCCAGCCCCAGCATTTT
CSIPGQGGQPQHF
>many|TRBV6-1|-|TRBJ2-7
TGTGCCAGCAGTGATTGGGGGACACGGATTCAGTACTTC
CASSDWGTRIQYF
>-|TRBV5-6|TRBD2|TRBJ2-7
TGTGCCAGCATATCCGGGACTAGCGGGAGTATTTCCTACGAGCAGTACTTC
CASISGTSGSISYEQYF
>-|TRBV7-8|TRBD1|TRBJ1-1
TGTGCCAGCAGCTTATACGGCGACAGGGCTGCGGCTTTCTTT
CASSLYGDRAAAFF
>-|TRBV15|-|TRBJ2-6
TGTGCCACCAGCAGAGATCCCAGGGCCGGGGCCAACGTCCTGACTTTC
CATSRDPRAGANVLTF
>once|TRBV7-7|-|TRBJ2-2
TGTGCTAGCAGCTTGTCGGGGTCGGGGGCCGGGGAGCTGTTTTTT
CASSLSGSGAGELFF
>-|TRBV30|-|TRBJ2-3
TGTGCCTGGCGACGCGGCAGGGATTATCTTAGCACAGATACGCAGTATTTT
CAWRRGRDYLSTDTQYF
>-|TRBV7-2|-|TRBJ1-4
TGTGCCAGCAGCTTAGATCCCCTTGCAACTAATGAAAAACTGTTTTTT
CASSLDPLATNEKLFF
>-|TRBV11-2|-|TRBJ2-5
TGTGCCAGCAGCGCCTTCGGGCTCCAAGAGACCCAGTACTTC
CASSAFGLQETQYF
>-|TRBV30|-|TRBJ1-4
TGTGCCTGGAGTGTAAAAGCAACTAATGAAAAACTGTTTTTT
CAWSVKATNEKLFF
>-|TRBV5-4|TRBD1|TRBJ1-4
TGTGCCAGCAGTTCAGCGACAGGGGGCGGTGAAAAACTGTTTTTT
CASSSATGGGEKLFF
>-|TRBV11-3|-|TRBJ1-1
TGTGCCAGCAGCTTAGGTCTTATCTTTGGCTCTGAAGCTTTCTTT
CASSLGLIFGSEAFF
>once|TRBV7-2|TRBD2|TRBJ2-1
TGTGCCAGCAGCTTAGGCCTAGCGGGAGCAAGTGAGCAGTTCTTC
CASSLGLAGASEQFF
>few|TRBV9|-|TRBJ2-7
TGTGCCAGCAGCCTGGGGAGCGGTACCTACGAGCAGTACTTC
CASSLGSGTYEQYF
>-|TRBV9|TRBD1|TRBJ2-3
TGTGCCAGCAGCGTAGACGGGACAGCTAGCACAGATACGCAGTATTTT
CASSVDGTASTDTQYF
>-|TRBV7-9|-|TRBJ1-2
TGTGCCAGCAGCTTATCTGCAGGGCTTCGCGGCTACACCTTC
CASSLSAGLRGYTF
>-|TRBV19|-|TRBJ1-5
TGTGCCAGTGACATGCTGGGCGGTGGCAATCAGCCCCAGCATTTT
CASDMLGGGNQPQHF
>-|TRBV27|TRBD2|TRBJ2-2
TGTGCCAGCAGATTCTATCCTAGCGGGAACTGGGAGCTGTTTTTT
CASRFYPSGNWELFF
>-|TRBV19|-|TRBJ2-2
TGTGCCAGTAGGCGGACCGGAGACACCGGGGAGCTGTTTTTT
CASRRTGDTGELFF
>-|TRBV25-1|-|TRBJ1-2
TGTGCCAGCAGTGCTTCGGATTCTAACTATGGCTACACCTTC
CASSASDSNYGYTF
>-|TRBV21-1|-|TRBJ2-7
TGTGCCAGCAGCAAACACGGCAGATCCTCCTACGAGCAGTACTTC
CASSKHGRSSYEQYF
>once|TRBV6-1|-|TRBJ1-2
TGTGCCAGCAGCGAGGGGAGAACACTAAGCTATGGCTACACCTTC
CASSEGRTLSYGYTF
>-|TRBV6-5|-|TRBJ2-2
TGTGCCAGCAGTTACCGTCAGACCGGGGAGCTGTTTTTT
CASSYRQTGELFF
>-|TRBV27|TRBD1|TRBJ2-7
TGTGCCAGCAGTCCCAAACAGGGGTTAGGCGAGCAGTACTTC
CASSPKQGLGEQYF
>-|TRBV6-1|-|TRBJ1-5
TGTGCCAGCACCCCTCTTTTCACAGTACCGCCCCAGCATTTT
CASTPLFTVPPQHF
>-|TRBV5-5|TRBD2|TRBJ2-4
TGTGCCAGCAGCCTTAGACTAGCGGGAGGGCCCGCAAACATTCAGTACTTC
CASSLRLAGGPANIQYF
>-|TRBV6-1|TRBD1|TRBJ1-1
TGTGCCAGCAGATTACAGGGGGATACTGAAGCTTTCTTT
CASRLQGDTEAFF
>once|TRBV9|-|TRBJ2-5
TGTGCCAGCAGCGAGGGAGGAGAGACCCAGTACTTC
CASSEGGETQYF
>-|TRBV15|TRBD2|TRBJ2-7
TGTGCCACCAGCAGAGAACTAGCGGGAGGAATTCCCCACGAGCAGTACTTC
CATSRELAGGIPHEQYF
>-|TRBV14|-|TRBJ2-1
TGTGCCAGCAGCCAACGACAGAGTTACAATGAGCAGTTCTTC
CASSQRQSYNEQFF
>-|TRBV19|-|TRBJ1-5
TGTGCCAGTAGTATAGACGGTCAGGATCAGCCCCAGCATTTT
CASSIDGQDQPQHF
>-|TRBV2|-|TRBJ2-7
TGTGCCAGCAAGTTGACAGGCAAGTACTTC
CASKLTGKYF
>-|TRBV10-3|-|TRBJ2-7
TGTGCCATCAGTGAGTCCAAGGACGAGCAGTACTTC
CAISESKDEQYF
>-|TRBV5-1|TRBD2|TRBJ2-5
TGCGCCAGCAGACCCCTAGCGGGCGGGGAGACCCAGTACTTC
CASRPLAGGETQYF
>-|TRBV30|TRBD1|TRBJ1-1
TGTGCCTGGAGTGTACCTGGACAGGGTCGATATGAAGCTTTCTTT
CAWSVPGQGRYEAFF
>-|TRBV9|-|TRBJ2-2
TGTGCCAGCAGCCCCCTTGGGGGCACGAACACCGGGGAGCTGTTTTTT
CASSPLGGTNTGELFF
>-|TRBV18|TRBD1|TRBJ2-7
TGTGCCAGCTCACTGGGACAGGGGAACTACGAGCAGTACTTC
CASSLGQGNYEQYF
>-|TRBV9|TRBD1|TRBJ2-1
TGTGCCAGCAGCGTCCGGACAGGGACGGCCTACAATGAGCAGTTCTTC
CASSVRTGTAYNEQFF
>-|TRBV6-4|-|TRBJ2-3
TGTGCCAGCAGTGAGTCCGGCGGGTCAAGCACAGATACGCAGTATTTT
CASSESGGSSTDTQYF